The 18 T cell receptor beta chains below were found in one sample sequenced in a study of blood T cell repertoires in COVID-19. Method: immunoSEQ multiplex PCR; TCRdb's copy keeps in-frame clones and lacks some. The table lists about 170,000 clones, about 80% of them singletons, with about 20% in the top ten. What was sequenced was peripheral blood. The receptor source for this set is a woman of 80 years or more with acute or convalescent COVID-19.

The chain carries TRBV19 and TRBJ2-3, with D possibly matching TRBD2 (6 bases). This CDR3 contains 13 residues. Trimming cost V 5 bases and J 8 bases, with 14 bases left between them. The germline V gene has CDR1 LNHDA and CDR2 SQIVND (reference sequence). The CDR3 DNA reads TGTGCCAGTAGTCATCGGTGGGAGGCTACGCAGTATTTT. It specifies CASSHRWEATQYF.

This clone was counted a single time. The V call is TRBV12-3 or TRBV12-4, the J call TRBJ1-4, with D perhaps TRBD1 (6 bases). Between the trimmed V and J ends, which lost 4 bases and 8 bases, there was a span of 11 bases. The length of the CDR3 is 13 residues. Here the CDR3 reads CASSYFQGEKLFF. The CDR3 nucleotides read TGTGCCAGCAGTTACTTCCAGGGGGAAAAACTGTTTTTT.

V and J are TRBV9 and TRBJ2-7; D may be TRBD1 (6 bases). Germline CDR1 is SGDLS and CDR2 is YYNGEE. This CDR3 is built from 13 residues. V shed 4 bases and J shed 2 bases, with 10 bases lying between them. The CDR3 sequence is CASSPRTAYEQYF. CDR3 DNA: TGTGCCAGCAGCCCGAGGACAGCCTACGAGCAGTACTTC.

J is TRBJ2-2 and V is TRBV19, with 7 bases that match TRBD2. This CDR3 comprises 17 residues. The trim removed 7 bases at V and 0 bases at J, leaving 11 bases unmatched. Germline V gives CDR1 LNHDA, CDR2 SQIVND (reference sequence). The CDR3 here is CASTPRSGPANTGELFF. In DNA form, the CDR3 reads TGTGCCAGTACCCCACGTAGCGGGCCCGCGAACACCGGGGAGCTGTTTTTT. Complete variable domain (other parts from reference TRBV19 and TRBJ2-2): DGGITQSPKYLFRKEGQNVTLSCEQNLNHDAMYWYRQDPGQGLRLIYYSQIVNDFQKGDIAEGYSVSREKKESFPLTVTSAQKNPTAFYLCASTPRSGPANTGELFFGEGSRLTVL.

The chain carries TRBV5-1 and TRBJ2-7, with a weak D call TRBD1 (6 bases). This CDR3 comprises 13 residues. The germline V and J ends were trimmed by 0 bases and 9 bases, with 13 bases remaining between them. Germline V gene data show CDR1 as SGHRS and CDR2 as YFSETQ. CDR3 DNA: TGCGCCAGCAGCTTGGAAGGGACAACTACGCAGTACTTC. Translated: CASSLEGTTTQYF.

The rearrangement links TRBV9 to TRBJ2-2; TRBD2 is a possible D gene (5 bases). This CDR3 spans 13 amino acids. Looked up from germline, CDR1 is SGDLS and CDR2 is YYNGEE. Trimming removed 4 bases from V and 4 bases from J, with 8 bases in between. The DNA of the CDR3 is TGTGCCAGCAGCCCCGCGGGCACCGGGGAGCTGTTTTTT. Translated, it gives CASSPAGTGELFF.

V is TRBV6-5 and J is TRBJ1-6; 7 positions match TRBD1. The CDR3 runs 14 residues. With 8 bases clipped from V and 7 bases from J, the junction kept 8 bases outside the gene matches. Germline assignment: CDR1 MNHEY and CDR2 SVGAGI. In DNA, the CDR3 is TGTGCCAGCGGACAGGCTGGAAACAATTCACCCCTCCACTTT. Protein product: CASGQAGNNSPLHF.

This chain joins TRBV4-1 and TRBJ2-7; 9 bases fit TRBD1. The CDR3 consists of 16 residues. Germline assignment: CDR1 MGHRA and CDR2 YSYEKL. J lost 2 bases, V lost 3 bases, and 8 bases had no gene match. CDR3 sequence reads: CASSQTLGTGTYEQYF. Here the CDR3 DNA reads TGCGCCAGCAGCCAGACCCTCGGGACAGGGACCTACGAGCAGTACTTC.

This chain uses TRBV6-5 with TRBJ2-1, with a tentative D call TRBD2 (6 bases). Trimming left V 4 bases short and J 5 bases short, with 15 bases between. This CDR3 has 15 amino acids. From germline, CDR1 is MNHEY and CDR2 SVGAGI. The CDR3 coding sequence is TGTGCCAGCAGTTTCTCCGCCGGGACTCACAATGAGCAGTTCTTC. It specifies CASSFSAGTHNEQFF.

This clone has a single count. The CDR3 sequence: CASSAGLTYEQYF. Written as DNA, the CDR3 is TGTGCCAGCAGTGCAGGCCTAACCTACGAGCAGTACTTC. This sequence joins TRBV7-2 and TRBJ2-7; D uncertain. The V end was cut by 6 bases, the J end by 2 bases, with 11 bases between. The CDR3 loop spans 13 amino acids. Germline V CDR1 and CDR2: SGHTA, FQGNSA.

The sample holds one count of this clone. This chain connects TRBV2 to TRBJ2-7, with a tentative D call TRBD1 (5 bases). Germline loops: CDR1 SNHLY, CDR2 FYNNEI. CDR3 size: 12 residues. V gave up 5 bases and J gave up 6 bases, with 11 bases separating them. The CDR3 coding sequence is TGTGCCAGCAGTAGGGGTAGTGGCGAGCAGTACTTC. Its translation: CASSRGSGEQYF. Full variable domain (outside the CDR3, taken from reference TRBV2 and TRBJ2-7): EPEVTQTPSHQVTQMGQEVILRCVPISNHLYFYWYRQILGQKVEFLVSFYNNEISEKSEIFDDQFSVERPDGSNFTLKIRSTKLEDSAMYFCASSRGSGEQYFGPGTRLTVT.

This clone came up a few times. This chain uses TRBV4-1 with TRBJ1-2; D not certain. The germline V gene has CDR1 MGHRA and CDR2 YSYEKL. Trimming removed 2 bases from V and 8 bases from J, with 15 bases in between. This CDR3 is built from 14 residues. The CDR3, as DNA: TGCGCCAGCAGCCAAAGGTCCAGGTCCCGCGGCTACACCTTC. It translates to CASSQRSRSRGYTF.

V and J are TRBV28 and TRBJ1-5, with TRBD1 identical over 11 bases. V lost 3 bases and J lost 5; bases outside the gene matches: 0. The CDR3 runs to 14 residues. Germline V gene data show CDR1 as MDHEN and CDR2 as SYDVKM. CDR3 nucleotides: TGTGCCAGCAGTTTGGGACAGGGGGATCAGCCCCAGCATTTT. This encodes CASSLGQGDQPQHF.

V and J are TRBV7-9 and TRBJ1-1; 8 bases are shared with TRBD1. Losses at the gene ends were 3 bases for V and 6 bases for J; bases not matched to a gene: 6. This CDR3 contains 14 residues. The germline CDR1 and CDR2 sequences are SEHNR and FQNEAQ (reference sequence). The CDR3 DNA reads as TGTGCCAGCAGCTTTGCAGGGGGCTCCGCTGAAGCTTTCTTT. It is translated as CASSFAGGSAEAFF.

This chain connects TRBV18 to TRBJ1-1; D unresolved. The CDR3 runs 17 residues. V was cut by 3 bases and J by 1 base, with 18 bases left in between. The germline gives CDR1 KGHSH, CDR2 LQKENI. The CDR3 DNA sequence: TGTGCCAGCTCACCTCCTACGGTTTTGGGCCCGAACACTGAAGCTTTCTTT. It codes for CASSPPTVLGPNTEAFF.

This rearrangement joins TRBV2 to TRBJ2-3, with TRBD1 matching 8 bases. The germline V gene encodes CDR1 SNHLY and CDR2 FYNNEI. The V segment lost 5 bases and the J segment 6 bases; nucleotides outside the gene matches: 10. The CDR3 has 15 residues. The CDR3 spells CASSRLGQGADTQYF. The DNA for the CDR3 is TGTGCCAGCAGTCGACTTGGACAGGGAGCCGATACGCAGTATTTT.

Of note for this clone: The same CDR3 is also encoded by other DNA sequences in this sample. V gene TRBV24-1 combines with J gene TRBJ2-3, with D perhaps TRBD2 (6 bases). This CDR3 region has 13 residues. Deletions cut 4 bases from V and 3 bases from J, with 7 bases between. In germline, CDR1 is KGHDR, CDR2 SFDVKD. CDR3 nucleotides: TGTGCCACCAGTGACGGGGGAACAGATACGCAGTATTTT. Its protein is CATSDGGTDTQYF.

The V and J genes are TRBV7-9 and TRBJ2-7; a possible D gene is TRBD1 (6 bases). V lost 6 bases, J lost 9 bases, and 24 bases lay in between. The germline gives CDR1 SEHNR, CDR2 FQNEAQ (reference sequence). There are 15 residues in the CDR3. The CDR3 reads CASSSAGLKGDGQYF. The CDR3 nucleotides are TGTGCCAGCAGTTCGGCCGGGTTAAAGGGGGACGGGCAGTACTTC.